A selection of T cell receptor beta chains follows, all from one sample in a study of T cell responses to AZD1222 COVID-19 vaccine. Some clones are missing from TCRdb's copy, which holds only in-frame ones; the method was immunoSEQ multiplex PCR. The table has tens of thousands of clones, roughly 81% seen once; the top ten hold approximately 13%. The sequenced sample was peripheral blood, obtained on day 0 of AZD1222 vaccination. The receptors derive from an adult in good health. The CDR3 runs from the conserved cysteine through the conserved F or W. The D gene is left open where the match is weak. A row's size may be missing; if present it is once, few, many or a size class.

V,D,J,size,CDR3,DNA
TRBV29-1,TRBD1,TRBJ2-7,few,CSVEDRDSYEQYF,TGCAGCGTTGAAGACCGGGACAGCTACGAGCAGTACTTC
TRBV28,NA,TRBJ2-7,NA,CASSRDHWGLEQYF,TGTGCCAGCAGTCGGGATCATTGGGGTCTCGAGCAGTACTTC
TRBV6-2/TRBV6-3,NA,TRBJ1-1,NA,CASSQNHKGLNTEAFF,TGTGCCAGCAGCCAGAACCACAAAGGCTTGAACACTGAAGCTTTCTTT
TRBV4-1,NA,TRBJ2-1,NA,CASSHRGSLKNEQFF,TGCGCCAGCAGCCACAGGGGATCCCTGAAGAATGAGCAGTTCTTC
TRBV14,NA,TRBJ1-5,NA,CASKPRRRFTNQPQHF,TGTGCCAGCAAGCCACGAAGGAGGTTTACTAATCAGCCCCAGCATTTT
TRBV5-4,NA,TRBJ2-3,once,CASSLGRGRGTDTQYF,TGTGCCAGCAGCTTGGGACGGGGAAGGGGCACAGATACGCAGTATTTT
TRBV2,NA,TRBJ1-6,NA,CASGDANNSPLHF,TGTGCCAGCGGGGACGCGAATAATTCACCCCTCCACTTT
TRBV2,TRBD1,TRBJ1-2,NA,CASRGDSYGYTF,TGTGCCAGCAGGGGGGACAGCTATGGCTACACCTTC
TRBV4-3,NA,TRBJ2-2,NA,CASRKGANTGELFF,TGCGCCAGCAGGAAAGGGGCGAACACCGGGGAGCTGTTTTTT
TRBV21-1,NA,TRBJ2-2,NA,CASSNQEGPGELFF,TGTGCCAGCAGCAATCAGGAGGGGCCCGGGGAGCTGTTTTTT
TRBV18,TRBD1,TRBJ1-5,NA,CASSIQGGNQPQHF,TGTGCCAGCTCAATACAGGGGGGCAATCAGCCCCAGCATTTT
TRBV4-3,NA,TRBJ1-4,NA,CASSQQAGVREKLFF,TGCGCCAGCAGTCAGCAGGCGGGGGTGCGGGAAAAACTGTTTTTT
TRBV18,NA,TRBJ2-2,NA,CASSPQGSLGTGELFF,TGTGCCAGCTCACCGCAGGGGTCACTTGGCACCGGGGAGCTGTTTTTT
TRBV5-1,TRBD1,TRBJ2-3,NA,CASSLSPTGGTDTQYF,TGCGCCAGCAGCCTCTCCCCGACAGGGGGCACAGATACGCAGTATTTT
TRBV19,NA,TRBJ2-5,NA,CASSILGEETQYF,TGTGCCAGTAGTATTCTGGGTGAAGAGACCCAGTACTTC
TRBV7-9,TRBD1,TRBJ1-2,NA,CASSLSGGNYGYTF,TGTGCCAGCAGCTTATCAGGGGGAAACTATGGCTACACCTTC
TRBV19,NA,TRBJ1-1,NA,CASSIERNTEAFF,TGTGCCAGTAGTATTGAGAGGAACACTGAAGCTTTCTTT
TRBV7-9,TRBD1,TRBJ1-6,NA,CASSPRTGSNSPLHF,TGTGCCAGCAGCCCCAGGACAGGGAGTAATTCACCCCTCCACTTT
TRBV6-2/TRBV6-3,NA,TRBJ1-2,NA,CASSPLPGTRENYGYTF,TGTGCCAGCAGTCCGCTACCCGGGACACGGGAGAACTATGGCTACACCTTC
TRBV2,NA,TRBJ1-5,once,CASRPDGTYQPQHF,TGTGCCAGCAGACCCGACGGGACCTATCAGCCCCAGCATTTT
TRBV5-4,TRBD2,TRBJ2-3,NA,CASSHGAGGTDTQYF,TGTGCCAGCAGCCATGGAGCGGGAGGCACAGATACGCAGTATTTT
TRBV15,TRBD1,TRBJ2-5,NA,CATSNVGGAETQYF,TGTGCCACCAGCAACGTAGGGGGCGCGGAGACCCAGTACTTC
TRBV10-3,NA,TRBJ1-4,NA,CAISGAGSPLSLFF,TGTGCCATCAGTGGGGCAGGGTCTCCTTTATCACTGTTTTTT
TRBV18,NA,TRBJ1-4,NA,CASSRYATNEKLFF,TGTGCCAGCTCACGCTATGCAACTAATGAAAAACTGTTTTTT
TRBV9,NA,TRBJ1-2,NA,CASSVEGHANYGYTF,TGTGCCAGCAGCGTAGAAGGTCATGCTAACTATGGCTACACCTTC
TRBV10-3,NA,TRBJ1-2,NA,CAISEGSGTTNYGYTF,TGTGCCATCAGTGAGGGGTCCGGGACAACTAACTATGGCTACACCTTC
TRBV5-5,NA,TRBJ2-5,NA,CASSWKETQLPYF,TGTGCCAGCAGCTGGAAAGAGACCCAACTCCCTTACTTC
TRBV24-1,NA,TRBJ1-1,NA,CATSDTRRGNTEAFF,TGTGCCACCAGTGATACCAGGAGGGGGAACACTGAAGCTTTCTTT
TRBV19,NA,TRBJ2-2,NA,CATGGRSTNTGELFF,TGTGCCACCGGAGGAAGGTCAACGAACACCGGGGAGCTGTTTTTT
TRBV9,NA,TRBJ1-1,NA,CASSVGPGTTEAFF,TGTGCCAGCAGCGTAGGCCCAGGGACCACTGAAGCTTTCTTT
TRBV5-1,NA,TRBJ2-1,NA,CASRTGALYNEQFF,TGCGCCAGCAGAACGGGGGCACTCTACAATGAGCAGTTCTTC
TRBV7-8,TRBD2,TRBJ2-7,once,CASSLGSLAGAYEQYF,TGTGCCAGCAGCTTAGGTTCTCTAGCGGGGGCCTACGAGCAGTACTTC
TRBV6-1,NA,TRBJ1-4,NA,CASSERARTNEKLFF,TGTGCCAGCAGTGAACGGGCCAGGACTAATGAAAAACTGTTTTTT